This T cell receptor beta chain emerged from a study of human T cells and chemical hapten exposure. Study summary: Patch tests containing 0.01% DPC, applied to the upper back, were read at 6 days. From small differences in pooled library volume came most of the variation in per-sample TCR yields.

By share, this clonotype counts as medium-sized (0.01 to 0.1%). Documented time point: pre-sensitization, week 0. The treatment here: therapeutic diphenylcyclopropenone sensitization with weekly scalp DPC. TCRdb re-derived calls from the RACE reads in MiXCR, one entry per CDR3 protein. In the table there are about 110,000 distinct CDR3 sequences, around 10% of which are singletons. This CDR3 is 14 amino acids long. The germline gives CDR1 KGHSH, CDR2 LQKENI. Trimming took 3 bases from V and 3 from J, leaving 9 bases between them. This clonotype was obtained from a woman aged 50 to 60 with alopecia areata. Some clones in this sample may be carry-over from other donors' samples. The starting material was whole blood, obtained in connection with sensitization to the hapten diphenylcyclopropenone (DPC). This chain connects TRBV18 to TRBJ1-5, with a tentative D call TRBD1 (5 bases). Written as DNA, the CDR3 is TGTGCCAGCTCACCGTGGGGCGACAATCAGCCCCAGCATTTT. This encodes CASSPWGDNQPQHF.